What follows describes a single T cell receptor beta chain. Its cognate antigen has yet to be identified. The sample holds no much larger clone one base away, and base qualities are not on file. These data come from a study of T-cell memory formation after mild COVID-19 (dated by TCRdb to the early 2020s). About the investigation overall: TCR sequence clusters from the two donors were found to be largely donor specific. In a couple of donors, T-cell clones that expanded and contracted after mild COVID-19 were tracked by sequencing TCRalpha and TCRbeta repertoires over time. Two young, previously healthy adult volunteers, one female and one male, were included in the cohort. Broad study findings and their caveats: Contracting CD4+ clones turned up mainly in the CM and EM memory subsets, whereas EMRA was where CD8+ clones were enriched. Some responding clones were found in pre-infection memory, which suggests that pre-existing cross-reactive memory T cells took part in the SARS-CoV-2 response. Only a couple of mild cases were covered in the study, and larger cohorts including severe cases with pre-infection samples were considered necessary. Whether the second-wave clones peaking on day 37 were SARS-CoV-2 specific was not confirmed. Clones that contracted from day 15 to 85 showed balanced CD4/CD8 phenotypes, whereas a second wave of clones that expanded from day 15 to 37 leaned towards CD4+.

Ficoll-Paque density gradient centrifugation was the method used to isolate PBMCs. V drops 5 bases and J drops 5 bases, leaving 9 bases in between. Sequences LGHNA (CDR1) and YSLEER (CDR2) are obtained from the germline V gene. From the cysteine through the phenylalanine, the CDR3 covers 12 amino acids. The entry retains the CDR3 DNA only, 36 bases that are in frame from base 1. The sample was run on an Illumina NovaSeq 6000. TCRalpha and TCRbeta cDNA libraries were built by 5'RACE with constant-segment primers, adding sample barcodes and unique molecular identifiers. Trizol reagent was used to extract RNA from every sample. The libraries were amplified in two PCR steps, and the second step added a second sample barcode and Illumina TruSeq adapters. Sequencing of the libraries was done on an Illumina NovaSeq, producing 2 x 150 bp paired-end reads. The original pipeline was this. Demultiplexing of reads and collapsing into UMI-guided consensus sequences were performed with migec v1.2.7. Using mixcr v2.1.11, the UMI consensuses were aligned to TRA and TRB V and J templates and assembled into clonotypes. Clonotypes were classified as expanded or contracted when called significant by both edgeR and NoisET, with noise models trained on biological replicates. For edgeR calls, a false discovery rate-adjusted p below 0.01 and a log2 fold-change threshold of 1 were applied. As an exploratory analysis of dynamics, PCA with hierarchical clustering was applied to max-normalized trajectories of the 1000 most abundant clonotypes. Each responding clone was given a CD4 or CD8 phenotype based on the CD4+ and CD8+ repertoires, which had been sequenced separately. The public reads were quality trimmed at Q25 with fastp and then assembled into clones with MiXCR by TCRdb, keeping productive beta chains. CDR3 protein sequences are deduplicated, and each keeps its most common genes and DNA. The authors' filters were not applied to this entry. The sample table contains 190,000 or so distinct CDR3 sequences; only one count was recorded for 27% of them. The ten largest clones add up to about an eighth of the sample.

Sequencing input: PBMCs or a T cell subset sorted from them (not recorded which). The V and J segments used are TRBV4-3 and TRBJ2-5; TRBD2 could be the D gene, as 5 bases match. The source is an adult woman who had mild COVID-19 (a few samples of this study predate the infection). The sample titles of this study are shuffled in the database, so cell type and time point are left out; the donor was told from shared clones. The nucleotides read TGCGCCAGCAGCAAGTTAGCGGAGACCCAGTACTTC. Its protein product is CASSKLAETQYF.